This passage covers 8 T cell receptor beta chains from one sample sequenced in a study of blood T cell repertoires in COVID-19 (dated by TCRdb to the early 2020s). The library was produced with the immunoSEQ multiplex PCR assay. Entries here come from immuneACCESS through TCRdb and include only in-frame sequences with V and J called. Some clones fail to appear in such tables; in the studies checked, an unresolved V gene covers under half of the shortfall, and the cause of the remainder is unknown. Across this sample there are about 240,000 clones, with more than 85% seen only once. The ten largest clones add up to approximately 4.1% of the sample. The sequenced sample consisted of PBMCs or T cells enriched from blood (not recorded which). These receptors were collected from a woman aged 25 to 39 who had recovered from COVID-19.

The chain couples TRBV4-2 to TRBJ1-1; 7 bases are a match to TRBD1. After removal of 4 bases from V and 2 bases from J, the junction contained 13 bases not matched to a gene. The CDR3 covers 17 residues. Germline loops: CDR1 LGHNA, CDR2 YNFKEQ. CDR3 region: CASSPLRGGQLNTEAFF. The CDR3 DNA reads as TGTGCCAGCAGCCCCCTCCGGGGGGGACAGCTTAACACTGAAGCTTTCTTT.

The J gene is TRBJ1-5, the V gene TRBV2, with 8 positions matching TRBD1. Germline CDR1 SNHLY, CDR2 FYNNEI. The CDR3 length is 17 residues. With V trimmed by 3 bases and J by 0 bases, 7 bases remained unmatched. Written as DNA, the CDR3 is TGTGCCAGCAGTGAGACAGGGGTCGTCCATAGCAATCAGCCCCAGCATTTT. This codes for CASSETGVVHSNQPQHF.

The count of this clone is one. This rearrangement joins TRBV4-3 to TRBJ1-1; tentative D call: TRBD1 (5 bases). This CDR3 has 18 residues. Trimming cost V 0 bases and J 1 base, with 18 bases left between them. Germline V CDR1 and CDR2: LGHNA, YSLEER. The CDR3 coding sequence is TGCGCCAGCAGCCAAGATTGGGTCGCGGGGCGCGGGAACACTGAAGCTTTCTTT. The encoded protein is CASSQDWVAGRGNTEAFF.

The V gene is TRBV2, the J gene TRBJ1-5; D call uncertain. Trimming removed 2 bases at V and 2 bases at J, with 10 bases between. The CDR3 contains 15 residues. Per germline, CDR1 SNHLY and CDR2 FYNNEI. DNA of the CDR3: TGTGCCAGCAGTGAACCCCTGGGCGGCAATCAGCCCCAGCATTTT. Translation gives CASSEPLGGNQPQHF. Supplemented by reference TRBV2 and TRBJ1-5, the full variable domain reads EPEVTQTPSHQVTQMGQEVILRCVPISNHLYFYWYRQILGQKVEFLVSFYNNEISEKSEIFDDQFSVERPDGSNFTLKIRSTKLEDSAMYFCASSEPLGGNQPQHFGDGTRLSIL.

This clone turned up a few times. J is TRBJ1-1 and V is TRBV13; the D gene is possibly TRBD1 (5 bases). The CDR3 length is 16 residues. V lost 0 bases to trimming and J lost 1 base, with 12 bases between them. The V gene's germline CDR1 is PRHDT and CDR2 FYEKMQ (reference sequence). The CDR3 here is CASSLGLQGENTEAFF. The CDR3 DNA is TGTGCCAGCAGCTTAGGACTCCAAGGGGAGAACACTGAAGCTTTCTTT.

The CDR3, as DNA: TGTGCCAGCTCACCACCATCGACCCCAGGCCAAGCTTTCTTT. Its translation is CASSPPSTPGQAFF. The rearrangement uses TRBV18 and TRBJ1-1; no reliable D call. Germline V gene data show CDR1 as KGHSH and CDR2 as LQKENI. CDR3 length: 14 amino acids. Trimming took off 0 bases at V and 9 bases at J, with 14 bases between the two ends. Variable domain in full (rest from reference TRBV18 and TRBJ1-1): NAGVMQNPRHLVRRRGQEARLRCSPMKGHSHVYWYRQLPEEGLKFMVYLQKENIIDESGMPKERFSAEFPKEGPSILRIQQVVRGDSAAYFCASSPPSTPGQAFFGQGTRLTVV.

V and J are TRBV7-2 and TRBJ2-1, with 10 bases identical to TRBD2. Per germline, CDR1 SGHTA and CDR2 FQGNSA. The J segment lost 8 bases and the V segment lost 2 bases, leaving 6 bases of the junction unmatched. CDR3 length equals 15 residues. The CDR3 DNA sequence: TGTGCCAGCAGCTTAATAGCGGGAGGCTGGGATGAGCAGTTCTTC. It encodes CASSLIAGGWDEQFF. Full variable domain (outside the CDR3, taken from reference TRBV7-2 and TRBJ2-1): GAGVSQSPSNKVTEKGKDVELRCDPISGHTALYWYRQSLGQGLEFLIYFQGNSAPDKSGLPSDRFSAERTGGSVSTLTIQRTQQEDSAVYLCASSLIAGGWDEQFFGPGTRLTVL.

The chain combines TRBV7-6 with TRBJ2-5, with 9 bases that match TRBD1. Germline CDR1 and CDR2: SGHVS and FNYEAQ. The CDR3 runs 16 residues. Trimming took 5 bases from V and 2 from J; bases not matched to a gene: 9. The CDR3 DNA is TGTGCCAGCAGCGCCCGGGACAGGGATGGGCAAGAGACCCAGTACTTC. The encoded protein is CASSARDRDGQETQYF.